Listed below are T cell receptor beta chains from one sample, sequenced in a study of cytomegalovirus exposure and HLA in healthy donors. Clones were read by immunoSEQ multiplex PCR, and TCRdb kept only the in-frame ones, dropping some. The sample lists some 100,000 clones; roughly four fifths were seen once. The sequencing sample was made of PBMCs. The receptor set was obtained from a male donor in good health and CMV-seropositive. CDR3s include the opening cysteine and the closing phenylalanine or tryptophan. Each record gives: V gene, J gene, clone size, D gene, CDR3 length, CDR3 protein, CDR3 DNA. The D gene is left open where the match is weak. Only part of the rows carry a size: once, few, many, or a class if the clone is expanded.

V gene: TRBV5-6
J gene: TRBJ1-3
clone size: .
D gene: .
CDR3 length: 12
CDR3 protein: CASSYSGNTIYF
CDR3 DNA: TGTGCCAGCAGCTACAGCGGAAACACCATATATTTT

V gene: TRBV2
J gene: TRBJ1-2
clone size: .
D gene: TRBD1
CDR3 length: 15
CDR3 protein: CASSEGGQGNYGYTF
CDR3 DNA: TGTGCCAGCAGTGAGGGGGGACAGGGTAACTATGGCTACACCTTC

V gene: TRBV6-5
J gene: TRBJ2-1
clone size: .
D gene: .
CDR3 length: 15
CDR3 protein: CASRGGTGRYNEQFF
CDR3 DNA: TGTGCCAGCAGGGGCGGGACTGGCCGGTACAATGAGCAGTTCTTC

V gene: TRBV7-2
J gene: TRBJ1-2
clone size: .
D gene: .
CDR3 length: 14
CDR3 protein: CASSLMQGLNGYTF
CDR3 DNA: TGTGCCAGCAGCTTAATGCAGGGCTTGAATGGCTACACCTTC

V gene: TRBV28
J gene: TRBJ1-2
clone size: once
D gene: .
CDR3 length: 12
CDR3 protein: CASSFSRYGYTF
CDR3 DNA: TGTGCCAGCAGTTTCTCTCGTTATGGCTACACCTTC

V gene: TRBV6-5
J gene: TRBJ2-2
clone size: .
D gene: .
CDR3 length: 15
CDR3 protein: CASSPQAGGGGELFF
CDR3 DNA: TGTGCCAGCAGTCCACAGGCTGGGGGAGGCGGGGAGCTGTTTTTT

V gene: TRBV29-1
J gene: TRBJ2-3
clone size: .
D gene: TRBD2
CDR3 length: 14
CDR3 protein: CSVGASGGADTQYF
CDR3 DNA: TGCAGCGTTGGAGCTAGCGGGGGGGCAGATACGCAGTATTTT

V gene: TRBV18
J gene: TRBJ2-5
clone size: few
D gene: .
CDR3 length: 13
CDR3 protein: CASSPGDGETQYF
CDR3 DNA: TGTGCCAGCTCACCGGGAGATGGGGAGACCCAGTACTTC

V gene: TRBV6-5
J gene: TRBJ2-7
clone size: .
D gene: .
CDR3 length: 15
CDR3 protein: CASTSAIFPRGEQYF
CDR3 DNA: TGTGCCAGCACGTCGGCCATTTTCCCGAGAGGCGAGCAGTACTTC

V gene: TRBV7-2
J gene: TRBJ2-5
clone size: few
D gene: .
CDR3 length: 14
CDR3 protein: CASSLALGGETQYF
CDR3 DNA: TGTGCCAGCAGCTTAGCTCTGGGGGGAGAGACCCAGTACTTC

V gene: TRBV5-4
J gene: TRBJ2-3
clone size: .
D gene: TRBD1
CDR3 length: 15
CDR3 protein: CASSPRDRPTDTQYF
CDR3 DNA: TGTGCCAGCAGCCCAAGGGACAGACCCACAGATACGCAGTATTTT

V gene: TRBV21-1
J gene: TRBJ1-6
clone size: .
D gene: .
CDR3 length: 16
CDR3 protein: CASSKGKDRVYSPLHF
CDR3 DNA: TGTGCCAGCAGCAAAGGAAAGGACAGGGTGTATTCACCCCTCCACTTT

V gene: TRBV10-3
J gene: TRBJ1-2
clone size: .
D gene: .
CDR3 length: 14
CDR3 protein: CAISEMTADYGYTF
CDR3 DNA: TGTGCCATCAGTGAGATGACCGCGGACTATGGCTACACCTTC

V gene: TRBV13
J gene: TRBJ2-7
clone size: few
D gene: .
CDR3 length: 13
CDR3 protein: CASSLVPDYEQYF
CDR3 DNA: TGTGCCAGCAGCTTAGTCCCAGACTACGAGCAGTACTTC

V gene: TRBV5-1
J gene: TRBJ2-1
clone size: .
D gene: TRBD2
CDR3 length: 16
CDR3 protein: CASSARLAGSYNEQFF
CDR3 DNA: TGCGCCAGCAGCGCAAGACTAGCGGGATCCTACAATGAGCAGTTCTTC

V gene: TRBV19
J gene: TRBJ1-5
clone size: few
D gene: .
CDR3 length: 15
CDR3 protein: CASSIDEGGFTSQHF
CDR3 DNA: TGTGCCAGTAGTATAGACGAGGGGGGGTTTACGTCCCAGCATTTT

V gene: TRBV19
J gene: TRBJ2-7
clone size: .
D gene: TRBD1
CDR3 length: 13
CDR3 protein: CASSLDRGREQYF
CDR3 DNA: TGTGCCAGTAGTTTGGACAGGGGGCGCGAGCAGTACTTC

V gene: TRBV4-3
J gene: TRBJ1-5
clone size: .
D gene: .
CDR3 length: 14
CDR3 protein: CASSQDWGVQPQHF
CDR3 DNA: TGCGCCAGCAGCCAAGATTGGGGGGTGCAGCCCCAGCATTTT

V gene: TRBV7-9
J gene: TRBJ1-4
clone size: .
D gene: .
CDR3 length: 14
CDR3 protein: CASSHPAWQEKLFF
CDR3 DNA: TGTGCCAGCAGCCACCCCGCCTGGCAGGAAAAACTGTTTTTT

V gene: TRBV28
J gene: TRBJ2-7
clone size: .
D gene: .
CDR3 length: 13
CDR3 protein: CASSLPSRYEQYF
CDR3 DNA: TGTGCCAGCAGCCTCCCCTCGAGATACGAGCAGTACTTC

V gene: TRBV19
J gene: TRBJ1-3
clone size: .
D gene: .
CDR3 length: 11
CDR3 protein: CASSISGTIYF
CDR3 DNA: TGTGCCAGTAGTATCTCCGGCACCATATATTTT

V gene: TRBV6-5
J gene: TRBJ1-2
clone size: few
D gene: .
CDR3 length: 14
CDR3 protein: CASSPRGNSYGYTF
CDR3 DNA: TGTGCCAGCAGTCCACGGGGTAACTCCTATGGCTACACCTTC